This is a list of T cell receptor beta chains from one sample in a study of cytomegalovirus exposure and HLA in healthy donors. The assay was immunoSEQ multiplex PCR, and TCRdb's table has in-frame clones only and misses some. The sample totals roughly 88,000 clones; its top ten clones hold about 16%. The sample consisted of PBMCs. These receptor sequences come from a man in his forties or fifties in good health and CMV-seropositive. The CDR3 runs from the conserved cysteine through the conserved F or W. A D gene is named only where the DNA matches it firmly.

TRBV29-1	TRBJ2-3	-	CSTWGGQSTDTQYF	TGCAGCACCTGGGGGGGCCAGAGCACAGATACGCAGTATTTT
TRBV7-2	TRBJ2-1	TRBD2	CASSSPSGSNEQFF	TGTGCCAGCAGCTCTCCTAGCGGAAGTAATGAGCAGTTCTTC
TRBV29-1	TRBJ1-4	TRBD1	CSVTGGATNEKLFF	TGCAGCGTTACAGGGGGTGCAACTAATGAAAAACTGTTTTTT
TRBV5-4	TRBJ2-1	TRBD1	CASSWTGGLNNEQFF	TGTGCCAGCAGCTGGACAGGGGGCCTTAACAATGAGCAGTTCTTC
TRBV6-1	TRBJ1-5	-	CARRRGRDQPQHF	TGTGCCAGACGCCGGGGGAGGGATCAGCCCCAGCATTTT
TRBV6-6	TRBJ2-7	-	CASSRQGTGEQYF	TGTGCCAGCAGTCGGCAGGGAACAGGCGAGCAGTACTTC
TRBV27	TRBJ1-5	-	CASSLGSGAGKHF	TGTGCCAGCAGTTTAGGTTCTGGGGCCGGTAAGCATTTT
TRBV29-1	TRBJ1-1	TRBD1	CSVRTGAMNTEAFF	TGCAGCGTTAGGACAGGGGCCATGAACACTGAAGCTTTCTTT
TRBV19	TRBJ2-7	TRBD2	CASSMGGASGSNEQYF	TGTGCCAGTAGTATGGGCGGGGCTAGCGGGTCGAATGAGCAGTACTTC
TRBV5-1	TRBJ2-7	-	CASSLEGGFYEQYF	TGCGCCAGCAGCCTGGAGGGGGGGTTCTACGAGCAGTACTTC
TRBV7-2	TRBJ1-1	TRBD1	CASSLAWTGDTEAFF	TGTGCCAGCAGCTTAGCTTGGACAGGGGACACTGAAGCTTTCTTT
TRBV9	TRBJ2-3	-	CASSAGHLTSTDTQYF	TGTGCCAGCAGCGCCGGACACTTGACTAGCACAGATACGCAGTATTTT
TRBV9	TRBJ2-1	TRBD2	CASSATYPKGAGGHFEQFF	TGTGCCAGCAGCGCCACGTATCCAAAGGGTGCGGGAGGACACTTTGAGCAGTTCTTC
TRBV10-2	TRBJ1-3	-	CASSEAASSGNTIYF	TGCGCCAGCAGTGAAGCCGCGAGCTCTGGAAACACCATATATTTT
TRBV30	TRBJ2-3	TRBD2	CAWSEGLAGGADTQYF	TGTGCCTGGAGCGAGGGACTAGCGGGAGGGGCGGATACGCAGTATTTT
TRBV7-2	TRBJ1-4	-	CASSLIGAGAEKLFF	TGTGCCAGCAGCTTAATAGGGGCAGGGGCGGAAAAACTGTTTTTT
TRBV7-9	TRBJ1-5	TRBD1	CASSRTRTGTIDQPQHF	TGTGCCAGCAGCCGAACCCGGACAGGGACTATAGATCAGCCCCAGCATTTT
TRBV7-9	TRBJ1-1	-	CASSPGLLNTEAFF	TGTGCCAGCAGCCCGGGTCTGTTGAACACTGAAGCTTTCTTT
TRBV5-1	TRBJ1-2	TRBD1	CASSNLRQGDGYTF	TGCGCCAGCAGCAATCTGAGACAGGGGGATGGCTACACCTTC
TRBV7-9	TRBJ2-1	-	CASSLGSGNEQFF	TGTGCCAGCAGCTTAGGGTCAGGGAATGAGCAGTTCTTC
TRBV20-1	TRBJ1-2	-	CSAGEAAEATF	TGCAGTGCCGGTGAGGCCGCCGAGGCGACCTTC
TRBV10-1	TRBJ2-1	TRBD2	CASSESGRPDNEQFF	TGCGCCAGCAGTGAAAGCGGGAGGCCCGACAATGAGCAGTTCTTC
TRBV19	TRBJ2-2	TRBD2	CASKGTSGRASGELFF	TGTGCCAGTAAGGGGACTAGCGGGAGGGCATCCGGGGAGCTGTTTTTT
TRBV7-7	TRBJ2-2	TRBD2	CASSLAGTSGMTGELFF	TGTGCTAGCAGCTTAGCGGGGACTAGCGGGATGACCGGGGAGCTGTTTTTT
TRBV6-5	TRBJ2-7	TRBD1	CASRRGTGDFYEQYF	TGTGCCAGCAGACGTGGGACAGGGGACTTCTACGAGCAGTACTTC
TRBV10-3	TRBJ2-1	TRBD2	CAISGASGSSYNEQFF	TGTGCCATCAGTGGTGCTAGCGGGAGCTCCTACAATGAGCAGTTCTTC